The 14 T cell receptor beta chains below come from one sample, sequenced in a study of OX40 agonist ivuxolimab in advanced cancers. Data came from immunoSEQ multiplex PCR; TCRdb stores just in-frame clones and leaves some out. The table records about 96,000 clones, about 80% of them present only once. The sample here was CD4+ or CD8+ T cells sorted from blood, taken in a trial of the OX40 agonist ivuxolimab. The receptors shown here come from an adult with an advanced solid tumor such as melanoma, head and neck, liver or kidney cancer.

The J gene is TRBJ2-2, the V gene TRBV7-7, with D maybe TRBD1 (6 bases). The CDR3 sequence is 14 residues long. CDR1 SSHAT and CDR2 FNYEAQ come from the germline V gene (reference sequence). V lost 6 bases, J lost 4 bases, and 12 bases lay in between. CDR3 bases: TGTGCCAGCAGTCTCTTAGGGGGCACCGGGGAGCTGTTTTTT. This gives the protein CASSLLGGTGELFF.

The CDR3 is CASSRDRGLAKNIQYF. The CDR3 nucleotides read TGTGCCAGCAGTCGGGACAGGGGGCTAGCCAAAAACATTCAGTACTTC. The chain combines TRBV2 with TRBJ2-4, with 12 bases fitting TRBD1. J gave up 0 bases and V 5 bases, and 2 bases lay outside the gene matches. In germline, CDR1 is SNHLY, CDR2 FYNNEI. The length of the CDR3 is 16 residues.

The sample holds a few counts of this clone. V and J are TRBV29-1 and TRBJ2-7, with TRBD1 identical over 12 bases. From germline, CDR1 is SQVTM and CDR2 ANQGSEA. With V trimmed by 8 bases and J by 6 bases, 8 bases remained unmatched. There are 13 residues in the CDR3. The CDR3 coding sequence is TGCAGCATCGTGCCGGGACAGGGGGCCGAGCAGTACTTC. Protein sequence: CSIVPGQGAEQYF.

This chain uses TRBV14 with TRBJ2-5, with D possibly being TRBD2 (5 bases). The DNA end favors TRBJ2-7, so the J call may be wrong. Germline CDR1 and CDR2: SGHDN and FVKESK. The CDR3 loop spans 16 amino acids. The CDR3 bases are TGTGCCAGCAGCCTCTTGTTTGGATCACCGGAGGACGAGCAGTACTTC. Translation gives CASSLLFGSPEDEQYF.

This CDR3 reads CASSYSTSGHNYGYTF. The CDR3 nucleotides are TGTGCCAGCAGTTACTCGACCTCGGGGCATAACTATGGCTACACCTTC. J is TRBJ1-2 and V is TRBV6-5, with a possible D match to TRBD1 (5 bases). CDR1 is MNHEY, CDR2 SVGAGI, per germline. The CDR3 contains 16 residues. V lost 0 bases and J 1 base, leaving 12 bases between the germline ends.

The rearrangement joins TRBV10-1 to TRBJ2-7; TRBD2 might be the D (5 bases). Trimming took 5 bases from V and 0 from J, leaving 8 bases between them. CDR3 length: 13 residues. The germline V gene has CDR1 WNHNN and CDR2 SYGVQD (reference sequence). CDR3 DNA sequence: TGCGCCAGCAGTCCTAGCAGCTCCTACGAGCAGTACTTC. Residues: CASSPSSSYEQYF.

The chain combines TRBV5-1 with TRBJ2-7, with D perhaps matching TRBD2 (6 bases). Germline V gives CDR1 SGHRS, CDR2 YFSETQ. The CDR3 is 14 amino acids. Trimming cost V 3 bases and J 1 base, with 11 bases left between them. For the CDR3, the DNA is TGCGCCAGCAGCTCATCGGACTATTCCTACGAGCAGTACTTC. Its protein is CASSSSDYSYEQYF.

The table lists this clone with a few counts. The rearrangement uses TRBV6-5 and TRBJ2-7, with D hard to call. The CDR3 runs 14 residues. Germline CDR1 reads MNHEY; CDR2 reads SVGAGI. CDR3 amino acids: CAVKSVGRTYEQYF. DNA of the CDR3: TGTGCGGTCAAATCGGTAGGACGGACCTACGAGCAGTACTTC.

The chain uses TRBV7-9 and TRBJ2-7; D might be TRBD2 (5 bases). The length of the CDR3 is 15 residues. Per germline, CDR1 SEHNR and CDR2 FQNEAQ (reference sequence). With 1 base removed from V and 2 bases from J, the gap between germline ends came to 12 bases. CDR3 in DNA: TGTGCCAGCAGCTTAGAATCGGACTGGGCCTACGAGCAGTACTTC. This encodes CASSLESDWAYEQYF.

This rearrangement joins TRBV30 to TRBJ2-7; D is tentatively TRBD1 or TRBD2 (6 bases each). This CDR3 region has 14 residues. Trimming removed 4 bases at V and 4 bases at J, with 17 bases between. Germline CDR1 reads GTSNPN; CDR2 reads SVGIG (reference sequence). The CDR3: CAWTLGGTLYEQYF. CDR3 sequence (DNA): TGTGCCTGGACCCTTGGGGGGACACTATACGAGCAGTACTTC.

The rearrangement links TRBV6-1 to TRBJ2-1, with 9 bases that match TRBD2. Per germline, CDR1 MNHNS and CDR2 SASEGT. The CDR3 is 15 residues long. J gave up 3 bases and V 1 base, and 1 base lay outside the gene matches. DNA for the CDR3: TGTGCCAGCAGTGAAGGGACTAGCGACTACAATGAGCAGTTCTTC. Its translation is CASSEGTSDYNEQFF.

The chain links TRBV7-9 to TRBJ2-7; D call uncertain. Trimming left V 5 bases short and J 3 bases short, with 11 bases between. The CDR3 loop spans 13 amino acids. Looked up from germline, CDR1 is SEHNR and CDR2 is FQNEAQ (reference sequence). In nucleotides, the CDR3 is TGTGCCAGCAGCCCGGACCCGTTCTACGAGCAGTACTTC. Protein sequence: CASSPDPFYEQYF.

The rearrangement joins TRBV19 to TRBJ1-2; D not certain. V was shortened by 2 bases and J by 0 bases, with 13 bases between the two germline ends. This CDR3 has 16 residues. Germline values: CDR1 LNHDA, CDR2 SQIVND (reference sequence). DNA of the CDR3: TGTGCCAGTAGTATAATCATGCAGGAAACTAACTATGGCTACACCTTC. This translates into CASSIIMQETNYGYTF.

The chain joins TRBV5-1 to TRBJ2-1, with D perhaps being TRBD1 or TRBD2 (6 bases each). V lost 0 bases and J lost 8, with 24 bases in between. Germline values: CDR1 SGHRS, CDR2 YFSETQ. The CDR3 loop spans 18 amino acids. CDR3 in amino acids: CASSLGLSGRGSGDEQFF. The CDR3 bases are TGCGCCAGCAGCTTGGGCCTTAGCGGCAGGGGCTCTGGCGATGAGCAGTTCTTC.